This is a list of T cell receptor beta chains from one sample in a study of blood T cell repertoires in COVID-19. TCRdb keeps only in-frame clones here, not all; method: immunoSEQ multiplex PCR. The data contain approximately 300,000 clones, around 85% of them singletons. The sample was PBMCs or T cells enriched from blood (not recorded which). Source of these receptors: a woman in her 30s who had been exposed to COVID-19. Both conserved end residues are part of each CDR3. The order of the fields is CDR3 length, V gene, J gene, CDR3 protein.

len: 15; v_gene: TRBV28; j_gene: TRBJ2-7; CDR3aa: CASSLSGTGTYEQYF
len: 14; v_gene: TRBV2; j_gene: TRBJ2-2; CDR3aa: CASNVGQGTGELFF
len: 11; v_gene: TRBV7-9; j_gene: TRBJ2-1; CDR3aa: CATGGYNEQFF
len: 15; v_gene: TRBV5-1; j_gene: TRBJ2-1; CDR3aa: CASSGSGFSYNEQFF
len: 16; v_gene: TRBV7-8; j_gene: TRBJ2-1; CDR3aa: CASSLVLAGGPGEQFF
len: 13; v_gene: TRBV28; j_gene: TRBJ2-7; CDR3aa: CASSWSGVGEQYF
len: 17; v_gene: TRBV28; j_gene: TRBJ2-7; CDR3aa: CASSTRTVRGFSYEQYF
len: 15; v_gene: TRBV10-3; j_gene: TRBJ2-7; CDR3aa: CAISGMGQGADEQYF
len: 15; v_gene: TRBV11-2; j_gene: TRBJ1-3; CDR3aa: CASSFFQGGRNTIYF
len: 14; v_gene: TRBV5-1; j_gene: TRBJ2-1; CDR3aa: CASSSGSPYNEQFF
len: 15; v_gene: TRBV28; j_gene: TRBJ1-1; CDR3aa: CASSPGGSVNTEAFF
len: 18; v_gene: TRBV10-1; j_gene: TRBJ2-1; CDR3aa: CASSEPAGTGSSYNEQFF
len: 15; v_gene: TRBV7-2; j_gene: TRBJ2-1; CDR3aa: CASSLGLAGEHEQFF
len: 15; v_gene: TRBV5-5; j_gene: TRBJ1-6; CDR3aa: CASSLLGERNSPLHF
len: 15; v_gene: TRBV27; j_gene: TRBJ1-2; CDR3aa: CASSLAATGINGYTF
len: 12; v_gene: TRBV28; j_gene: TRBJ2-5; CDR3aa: CASRQGLETQYF
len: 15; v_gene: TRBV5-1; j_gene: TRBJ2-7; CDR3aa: CASSLDLAGYDEQYF
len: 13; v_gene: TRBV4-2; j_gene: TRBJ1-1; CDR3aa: CASSQDGRTEAFF
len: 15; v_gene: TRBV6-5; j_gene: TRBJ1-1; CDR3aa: CASQRQIGMNTEAFF
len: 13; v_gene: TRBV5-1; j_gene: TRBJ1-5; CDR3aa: CASSLDSHQPQHF
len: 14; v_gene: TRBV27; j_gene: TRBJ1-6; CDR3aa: CASSYDRLNSPLHF
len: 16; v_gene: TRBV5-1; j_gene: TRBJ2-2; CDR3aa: CASNIGTGVGTGELFF
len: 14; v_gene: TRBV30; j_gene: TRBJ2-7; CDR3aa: CAWSLPGFPYEQYF
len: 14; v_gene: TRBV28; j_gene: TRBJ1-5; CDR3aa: CASSSIDSNQPQHF